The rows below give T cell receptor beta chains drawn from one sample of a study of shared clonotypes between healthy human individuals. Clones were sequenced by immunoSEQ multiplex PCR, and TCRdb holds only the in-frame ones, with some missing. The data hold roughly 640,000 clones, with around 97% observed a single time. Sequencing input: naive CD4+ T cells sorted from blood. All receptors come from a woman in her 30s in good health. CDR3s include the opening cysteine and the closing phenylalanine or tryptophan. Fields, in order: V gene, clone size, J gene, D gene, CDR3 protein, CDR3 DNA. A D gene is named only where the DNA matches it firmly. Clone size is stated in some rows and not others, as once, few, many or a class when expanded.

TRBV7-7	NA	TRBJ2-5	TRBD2	CASSIGGGETQYF	TGTGCCAGCAGTATCGGGGGGGGAGAGACCCAGTACTTC
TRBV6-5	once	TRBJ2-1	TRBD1	CASSYSGQGRDNEQFF	TGTGCCAGCAGTTACTCGGGACAGGGTAGGGACAATGAGCAGTTCTTC
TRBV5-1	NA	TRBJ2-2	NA	CASSLFSGNTGELFF	TGCGCCAGCAGCTTGTTTAGCGGAAACACCGGGGAGCTGTTTTTT
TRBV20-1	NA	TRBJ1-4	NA	CSATQGEKLFF	TGCAGTGCTACGCAGGGCGAAAAACTGTTTTTT
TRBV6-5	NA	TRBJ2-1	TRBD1	CASSGTGGLYNEQFF	TGTGCCAGCAGTGGGACAGGGGGTCTGTACAATGAGCAGTTCTTC
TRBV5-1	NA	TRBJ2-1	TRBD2	CASSWGLAGVNEQFF	TGCGCCAGCAGCTGGGGACTAGCGGGAGTGAATGAGCAGTTCTTC
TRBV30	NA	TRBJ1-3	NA	CAWRGGNTIYF	TGTGCCTGGAGAGGAGGAAACACCATATATTTT
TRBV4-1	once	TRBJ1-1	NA	CASSQDQWGNTEAFF	TGCGCCAGCAGCCAAGATCAGTGGGGGAACACTGAAGCTTTCTTT
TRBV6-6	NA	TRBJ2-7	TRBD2	CASKSTSVAYEQYF	TGTGCCAGCAAATCGACTAGCGTGGCCTACGAGCAGTACTTC
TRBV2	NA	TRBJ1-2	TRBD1	CASSPEGANGYTF	TGTGCCAGCAGCCCAGAGGGGGCGAACGGCTACACCTTC
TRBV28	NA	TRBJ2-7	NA	CASSWGSYEQYF	TGTGCCAGCAGCTGGGGCAGCTACGAGCAGTACTTC
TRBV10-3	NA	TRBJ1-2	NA	CAIKGESRRYTF	TGTGCCATCAAAGGGGAATCACGGCGCTACACCTTC
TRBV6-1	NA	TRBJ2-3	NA	CASSEIGRTSTDTQYF	TGTGCCAGCAGTGAAATTGGCCGAACTAGCACAGATACGCAGTATTTT
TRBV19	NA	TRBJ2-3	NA	CASSIGDTQYF	TGTGCCAGTAGTATTGGGGATACGCAGTATTTT
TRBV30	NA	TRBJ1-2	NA	CAWSVPSQAIYGYTF	TGTGCCTGGAGCGTACCCTCACAGGCTATCTATGGCTACACCTTC
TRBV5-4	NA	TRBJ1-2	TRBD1	CASSTRQGIYGYTF	TGTGCCAGCAGCACTCGACAGGGAATCTATGGCTACACCTTC
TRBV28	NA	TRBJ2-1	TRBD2	CASLSSGRTYEQFF	TGTGCCAGCTTATCTAGCGGGAGGACGTATGAGCAGTTCTTC
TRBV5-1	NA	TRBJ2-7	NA	CASSLGDIVYEQYF	TGCGCCAGCAGCTTAGGGGACATCGTCTACGAGCAGTACTTC
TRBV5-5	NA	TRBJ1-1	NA	CASSWVGTSAFF	TGTGCCAGCAGCTGGGTAGGGACATCGGCTTTCTTT
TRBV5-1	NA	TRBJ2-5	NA	CASAVGGQETQYF	TGCGCCAGCGCGGTCGGCGGCCAGGAGACCCAGTACTTC
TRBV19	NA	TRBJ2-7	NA	CASSGTHRFYEQYF	TGTGCCAGTTCCGGGACTCATAGGTTCTACGAGCAGTACTTC